The 8 T cell receptor beta chains reported below all come from one sample, sequenced in a study of T cells in Graves' hyperthyroidism and ophthalmopathy. Amplification yielded TCR beta CDR3 regions, with RNA transcripts as the source. The HTBI set primed first-round TCR CDR3 RT-PCR. Each CDR3 protein gets one entry after TCRdb re-called the multiplex PCR reads with MiXCR. This sample has over 350,000 distinct CDR3 sequences, with 11% to 15% found just once. Input material: blood. The source of these receptors is a man aged 45 to 65 with Graves' ophthalmopathy.

This clonotype was found a few times. The chain uses TRBV19 and TRBJ2-1; 12 nucleotides align to TRBD2. V lost 5 bases and J lost 0; bases outside the gene matches: 8. The CDR3 totals 18 residues. The germline gives CDR1 LNHDA, CDR2 SQIVND (reference sequence). The CDR3 loop reads CASSGTSGQTSSYNEQFF. CDR3 DNA sequence: TGTGCCAGTAGTGGGACTAGCGGGCAAACAAGCTCCTACAATGAGCAGTTCTTC.

About this clonotype: The junction shows a germline mismatch at one end, possibly a read error. The chain joins TRBV12-3 or TRBV12-4 to TRBJ2-2; 10 nucleotides agree with TRBD2. The CDR3 is 15 residues long. The CDR3 DNA reads TGTGCCAGCAGTCTTAGCGGGGGGAACACCGAGGAGCTGTTTTTT. It codes for CASSLSGGNTEELFF.

J is TRBJ2-2 and V is TRBV20-1; the D gene is possibly TRBD1 (5 bases). This CDR3 is built from 14 residues. V shed 6 bases and J shed 0 bases, with 11 bases lying between them. Germline CDR1 is DFQATT and CDR2 is SNEGSKA (reference sequence). This CDR3 reads CSAQDNANTGELFF. Here the CDR3 DNA reads TGCAGTGCACAGGACAACGCGAACACCGGGGAGCTGTTTTTT.

This clonotype has just a few counts. CDR3: CASSDNRGPTGELFF. In DNA, the CDR3 is TGCGCCAGCAGCGACAACAGGGGGCCAACCGGGGAGCTGTTTTTT. The chain employs TRBV5-1 and TRBJ2-2; TRBD1 agrees at 9 bases. J gave up 5 bases and V 4 bases, and 6 bases lay outside the gene matches. Germline V CDR1 and CDR2: SGHRS, YFSETQ. This CDR3 region has 15 residues.

The table lists this clonotype with a few counts. The V and J genes are TRBV12-3 or TRBV12-4 and TRBJ2-7; 14 bases line up with TRBD2. The CDR3 has 16 amino acids. V was clipped by 4 bases and J by 3 bases; unmatched bases: 5. The CDR3 nucleotides read TGTGCCAGCAGTTCGGGACTAGCGGGAGCGGGCTACGAGCAGTACTTC. Translating it yields CASSSGLAGAGYEQYF.

This clonotype was counted at least ten times. The chain is built from TRBV2 and TRBJ2-5, with D possibly being TRBD1 or TRBD2 (5 bases each). This CDR3 is built from 11 residues. Germline lookup yields CDR1 SNHLY and CDR2 FYNNEI. V was trimmed by 6 bases and J by 5 bases, leaving 7 bases between them. CDR3 in DNA: TGTGCCAGCAGCTGGGGGGAGACCCAGTACTTC. Its translation: CASSWGETQYF.

There are many counts of this clonotype. The chain couples TRBV12-5 to TRBJ2-1, with 7 bases identical to TRBD1. The CDR3 consists of 16 residues. V lost 0 bases, J lost 4 bases, and 6 bases stayed unmatched. The V gene's germline CDR1 is LGHNT and CDR2 FRNRAP. Here the CDR3 reads CASGLVLSGGYNEQFF. The CDR3 DNA reads TGTGCTAGTGGTTTGGTACTCTCAGGGGGTTACAATGAGCAGTTCTTC. Filled out from reference TRBV12-5 and TRBJ2-1, the complete variable domain reads DARVTQTPRHKVTEMGQEVTMRCQPILGHNTVFWYRQTMMQGLELLAYFRNRAPLDDSGMPKDRFSAEMPDATLATLKIQPSEPRDSAVYFCASGLVLSGGYNEQFFGPGTRLTVL.

The sample holds many counts of this clonotype. This chain connects TRBV10-3 to TRBJ2-3; possibly TRBD1 or TRBD2 for D (5 bases each). The length of the CDR3 is 13 residues. With 10 bases removed from V and 5 bases from J, the gap between germline ends came to 16 bases. Looked up from germline, CDR1 is ENHRY and CDR2 is SYGVKD. For the CDR3, the DNA is TGTGCCACAAGGGACCGCGGAAAAGATACGCAGTATTTT. Translation gives CATRDRGKDTQYF.